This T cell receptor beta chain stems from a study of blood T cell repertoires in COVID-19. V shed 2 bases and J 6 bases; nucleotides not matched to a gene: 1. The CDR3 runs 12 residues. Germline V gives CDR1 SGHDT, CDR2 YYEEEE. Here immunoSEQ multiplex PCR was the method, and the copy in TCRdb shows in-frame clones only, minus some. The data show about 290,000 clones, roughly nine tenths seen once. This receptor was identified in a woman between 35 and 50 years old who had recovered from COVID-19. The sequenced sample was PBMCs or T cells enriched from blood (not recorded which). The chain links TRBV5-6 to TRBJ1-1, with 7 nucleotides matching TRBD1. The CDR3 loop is CASSFDRAEAFF. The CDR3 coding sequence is TGTGCCAGCAGCTTCGACAGGGCTGAAGCTTTCTTT.